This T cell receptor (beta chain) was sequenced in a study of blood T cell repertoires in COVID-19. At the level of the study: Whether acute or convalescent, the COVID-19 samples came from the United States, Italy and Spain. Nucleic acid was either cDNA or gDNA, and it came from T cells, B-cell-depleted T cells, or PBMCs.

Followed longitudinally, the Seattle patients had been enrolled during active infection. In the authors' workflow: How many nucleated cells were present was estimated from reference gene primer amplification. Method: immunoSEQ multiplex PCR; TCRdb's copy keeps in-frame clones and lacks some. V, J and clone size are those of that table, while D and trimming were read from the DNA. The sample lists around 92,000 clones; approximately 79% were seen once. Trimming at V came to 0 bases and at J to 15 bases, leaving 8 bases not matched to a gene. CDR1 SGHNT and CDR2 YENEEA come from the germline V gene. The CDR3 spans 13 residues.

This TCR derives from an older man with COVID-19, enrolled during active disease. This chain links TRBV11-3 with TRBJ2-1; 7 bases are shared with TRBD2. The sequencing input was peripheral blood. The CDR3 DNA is TGTGCCAGCAGCTTAGATCTGGGGGGGTTCACGTTCTTC. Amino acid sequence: CASSLDLGGFTFF.